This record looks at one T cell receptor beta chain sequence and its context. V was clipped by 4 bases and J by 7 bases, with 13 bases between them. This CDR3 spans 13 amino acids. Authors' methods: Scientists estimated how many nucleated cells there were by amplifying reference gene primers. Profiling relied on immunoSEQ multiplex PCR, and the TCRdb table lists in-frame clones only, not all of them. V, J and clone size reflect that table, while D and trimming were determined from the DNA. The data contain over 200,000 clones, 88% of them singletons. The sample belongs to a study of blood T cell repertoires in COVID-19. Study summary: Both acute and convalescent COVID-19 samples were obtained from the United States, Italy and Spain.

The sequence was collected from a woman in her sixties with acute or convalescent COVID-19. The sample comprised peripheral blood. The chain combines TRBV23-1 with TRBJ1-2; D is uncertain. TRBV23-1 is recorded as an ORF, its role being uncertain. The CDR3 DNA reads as TGCGCCAGCAGTCTCACCATGGCCATTGGCTACACCTTC. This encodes CASSLTMAIGYTF.